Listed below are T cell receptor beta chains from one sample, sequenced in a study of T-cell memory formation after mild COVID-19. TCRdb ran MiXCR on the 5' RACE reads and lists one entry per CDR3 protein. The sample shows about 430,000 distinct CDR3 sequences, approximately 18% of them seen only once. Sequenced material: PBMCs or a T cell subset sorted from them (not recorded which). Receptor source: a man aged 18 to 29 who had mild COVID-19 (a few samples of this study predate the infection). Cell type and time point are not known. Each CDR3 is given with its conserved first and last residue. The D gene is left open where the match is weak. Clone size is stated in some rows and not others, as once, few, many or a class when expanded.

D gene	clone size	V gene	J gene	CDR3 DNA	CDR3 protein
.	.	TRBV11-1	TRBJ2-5	TGTGCCAGCAGCTCGTGGGAGCGTAAAGAGACCCAGTACTTC	CASSSWERKETQYF
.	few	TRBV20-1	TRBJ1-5	TGCAGTGTAGGGGGACGAGGTCAGCCCCAGCATTTT	CSVGGRGQPQHF
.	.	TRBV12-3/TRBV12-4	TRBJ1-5	TGTGCCAGCAGCTGGGAGGAGAGCAATCAGCCCCAGCATTTT	CASSWEESNQPQHF
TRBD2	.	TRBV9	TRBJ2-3	TGTGCCAGCAGCCTCACCCCGGGACTAACCACAGATACGCAGTATTTT	CASSLTPGLTTDTQYF
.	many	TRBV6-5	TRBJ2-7	TGTGCCAGCAGTCCCTCCAGCTCCTACGAGCAGTACTTC	CASSPSSSYEQYF
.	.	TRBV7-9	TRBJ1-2	TGTGCCAGCAGCTTAGTTGTCTCGGGGCATGGCTACACCTTC	CASSLVVSGHGYTF
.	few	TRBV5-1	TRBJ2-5	TGCGCCAGCAGCTTGGGTGCCAGGAGACAATCCCAAGAGACCCAGTACTTC	CASSLGARRQSQETQYF
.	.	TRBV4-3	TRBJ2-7	TGCGCCAGCAGCCAAGAGCTCATTACCTACGAGCAGTACTTC	CASSQELITYEQYF
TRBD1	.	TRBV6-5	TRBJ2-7	TGTGCCAGCAGCCGGGGACAGGGTAACTACGAGCAGTACTTC	CASSRGQGNYEQYF
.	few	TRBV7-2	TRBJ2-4	TGTGCCAGCAGCCCGCACTCCGGGAATTCGGGCAAAAACATTCAGTACTTC	CASSPHSGNSGKNIQYF
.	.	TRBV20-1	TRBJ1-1	TGCAGTGCTAGTCGGACGGCGGAAAGGGCTGAAGCTTTCTTT	CSASRTAERAEAFF
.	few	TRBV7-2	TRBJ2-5	TGTGCCAGCAGCCCGTTTGGGCCACTCCACCAAGAGACCCAGTACTTC	CASSPFGPLHQETQYF
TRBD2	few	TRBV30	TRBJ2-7	TGTGCCTGGAGTGGTTGGGTAGCGGGCGCCTACGAGCAGTACTTC	CAWSGWVAGAYEQYF
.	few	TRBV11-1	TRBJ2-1	TGTGCCAGCAGCTCGACTATCGGCTCCTACAATGAGCAGTTCTTC	CASSSTIGSYNEQFF
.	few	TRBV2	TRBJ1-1	TGTGCCAGCAGTGGGAATTCAGGGGACACTGAAGCTTTCTTT	CASSGNSGDTEAFF
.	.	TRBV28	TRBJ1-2	TGTGCCAGCAGTTCGGGGGCAGGATATAACTATGGCTACACCTTC	CASSSGAGYNYGYTF
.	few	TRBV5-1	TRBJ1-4	TGCGCCAGCAGCTTGAGTTTCGGCAGCCCTAATGAAAAACTGTTTTTT	CASSLSFGSPNEKLFF
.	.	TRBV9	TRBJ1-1	TGTGCCAGCGGCGTAGGAGTAGAAACTGAAGCTTTCTTT	CASGVGVETEAFF
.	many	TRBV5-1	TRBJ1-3	TGCGCCAGCAGCGTTACAGGGTGGGGAAACACCATATATTTT	CASSVTGWGNTIYF
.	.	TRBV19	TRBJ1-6	TGTGCCAGTAGCCTCGGAGGAAGGGGTTCACCCCTCCACTTT	CASSLGGRGSPLHF
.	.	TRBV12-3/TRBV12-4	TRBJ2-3	TGTGCCAGCAGTTTAGTCGTTTCCGTCGGTCCCACAGATACGCAGTATTTT	CASSLVVSVGPTDTQYF
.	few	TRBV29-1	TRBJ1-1	TGCAGCGTTGAGGGCAGGTTAAGCACTGAAGCTTTCTTT	CSVEGRLSTEAFF
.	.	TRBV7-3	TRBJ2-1	TGTGCCAGCAGCTTAGGGCAGGGGTTAACGAATGAGCAGTTCTTC	CASSLGQGLTNEQFF
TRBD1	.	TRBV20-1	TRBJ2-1	TGCAGTGCTAGAGATGGCAGGGGGCTGGGCTCCTACAATGAGCAGTTCTTC	CSARDGRGLGSYNEQFF
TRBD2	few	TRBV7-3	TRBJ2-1	TGTGCCAGCAGCTTAGCGGGGGGGCTGGTCAATGAGCAGTTCTTC	CASSLAGGLVNEQFF
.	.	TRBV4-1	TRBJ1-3	TGCGCCAGCAGCCAAGGACGAAGCGCATGGAACACCATATATTTT	CASSQGRSAWNTIYF
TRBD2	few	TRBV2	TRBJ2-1	TGTGCCAGCAGTTTACGGGGACTAGCCACCTACAATGAGCAGTTCTTC	CASSLRGLATYNEQFF
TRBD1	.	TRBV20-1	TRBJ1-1	TGCAGTGCCAGAGGGGACAGGGTTTTGACTGAAGCTTTCTTT	CSARGDRVLTEAFF
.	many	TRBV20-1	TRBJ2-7	TGCAGTGCTAGATCCCACGCGAACGAGCAGTACTTC	CSARSHANEQYF
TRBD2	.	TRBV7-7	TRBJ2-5	TGTGCTAGCAGCCCCGGGGGGTATTCCAGACGGACCCAGTACTTC	CASSPGGYSRRTQYF
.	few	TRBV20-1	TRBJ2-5	TGCAGTGCTAGAGATAGAGGTGGGACAAACCAAGAGACCCAGTACTTC	CSARDRGGTNQETQYF
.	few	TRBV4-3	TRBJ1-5	TGCGCCAGCAGCCAAGAAGCAATGGGGGGGCTGAATCAGCCCCAGCATTTT	CASSQEAMGGLNQPQHF